This record looks at one TCR beta chain sequence and its context. This sample stems from a study of blood T cell repertoires in COVID-19. Study context: Acute-phase and convalescent COVID-19 samples originated in the United States, Italy and Spain. PBMCs, B-cell-depleted T cells, or T cells were the source of the cDNA or gDNA that made up the material.

The CDR3 is 13 residues long. Trimming cost V 6 bases and J 0 bases, with 9 bases left between them. Per the original methods: It was from reference gene primer amplification that nucleated cell counts were estimated. TCRdb keeps only in-frame clones here, not all; method: immunoSEQ multiplex PCR. The DNA was the basis for D and trimming; V, J and clone size are from that table. The repertoire holds over 120,000 clones, under 90% seen once, with about 7.5% in the top ten. The chain combines TRBV12-3 or TRBV12-4 with TRBJ2-7; a weak D match, TRBD2 (6 bases). This receptor was identified in a human donor in a cohort sampled during active COVID-19. Sequenced material: peripheral blood. The CDR3 DNA is TGTGCCAGCAGGCGGGGTAACTCCTACGAGCAGTACTTC. Amino acid sequence: CASRRGNSYEQYF.